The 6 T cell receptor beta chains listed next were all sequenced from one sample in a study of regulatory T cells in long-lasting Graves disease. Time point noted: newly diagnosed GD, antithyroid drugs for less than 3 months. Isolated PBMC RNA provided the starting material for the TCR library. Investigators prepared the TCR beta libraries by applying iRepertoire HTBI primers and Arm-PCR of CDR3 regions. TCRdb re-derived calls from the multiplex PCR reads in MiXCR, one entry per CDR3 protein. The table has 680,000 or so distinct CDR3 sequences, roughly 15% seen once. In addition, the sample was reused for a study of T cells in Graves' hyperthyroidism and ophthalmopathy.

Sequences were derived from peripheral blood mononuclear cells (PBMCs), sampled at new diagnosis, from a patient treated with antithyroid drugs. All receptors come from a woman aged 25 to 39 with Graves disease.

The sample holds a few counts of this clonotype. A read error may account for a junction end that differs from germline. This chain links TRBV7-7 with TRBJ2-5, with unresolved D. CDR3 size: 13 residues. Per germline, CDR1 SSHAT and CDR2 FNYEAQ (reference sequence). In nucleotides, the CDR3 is TGTGCTAGCAGCTTGGAGCAGGAGGAGACCCAGTACTTC. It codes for CASSLEQEETQYF.

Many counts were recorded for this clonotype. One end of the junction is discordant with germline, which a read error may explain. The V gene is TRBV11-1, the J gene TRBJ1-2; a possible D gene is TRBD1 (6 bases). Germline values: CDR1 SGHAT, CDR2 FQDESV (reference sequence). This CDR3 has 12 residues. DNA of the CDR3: TGTACCAGCAGCGATGACAGGAGTAGAGGCACCTTC. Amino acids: CTSSDDRSRGTF.

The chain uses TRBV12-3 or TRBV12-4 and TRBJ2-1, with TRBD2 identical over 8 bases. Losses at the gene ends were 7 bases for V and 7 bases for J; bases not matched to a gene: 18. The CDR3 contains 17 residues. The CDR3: CASIRAGAGAQRNEQFF. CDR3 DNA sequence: TGTGCCAGCATAAGAGCGGGAGCGGGAGCCCAAAGGAATGAGCAGTTCTTC.

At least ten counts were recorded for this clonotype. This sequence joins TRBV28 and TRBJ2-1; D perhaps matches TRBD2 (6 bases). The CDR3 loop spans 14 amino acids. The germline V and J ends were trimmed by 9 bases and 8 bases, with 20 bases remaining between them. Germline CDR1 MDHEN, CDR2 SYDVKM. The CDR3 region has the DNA TGTGCCAGTAAACTAGCTTCGGGTGTCTATGAGCAGTTCTTC. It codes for CASKLASGVYEQFF. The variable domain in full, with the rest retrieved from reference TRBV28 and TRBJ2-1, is DVKVTQSSRYLVKRTGEKVFLECVQDMDHENMFWYRQDPGLGLRLIYFSYDVKMKEKGDIPEGYSVSREKKERFSLILESASTNQTSMYLCASKLASGVYEQFFGPGTRLTVL.

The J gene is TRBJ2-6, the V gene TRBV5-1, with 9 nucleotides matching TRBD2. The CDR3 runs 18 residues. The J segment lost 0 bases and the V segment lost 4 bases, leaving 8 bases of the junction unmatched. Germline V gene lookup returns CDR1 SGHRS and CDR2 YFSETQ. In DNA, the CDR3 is TGCGCCAGCAGCCGTACTAGCGGGCCGGCCTCTGGGGCCAACGTCCTGACTTTC. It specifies CASSRTSGPASGANVLTF.

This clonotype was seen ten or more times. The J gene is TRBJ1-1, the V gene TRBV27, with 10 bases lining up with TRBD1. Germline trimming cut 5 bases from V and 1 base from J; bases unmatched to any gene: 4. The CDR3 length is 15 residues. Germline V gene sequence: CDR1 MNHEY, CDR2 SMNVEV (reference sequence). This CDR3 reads CASSRGDRGNTEAFF. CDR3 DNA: TGTGCCAGCAGTAGGGGGGACAGGGGGAACACTGAAGCTTTCTTT.